This T cell receptor (beta chain) was sequenced during a study of control samples from healthy donors and cancer patients. Germline loops: CDR1 KGHSH, CDR2 LQKENI. This CDR3 has 16 amino acids. The data were produced by immunoSEQ multiplex PCR, yet TCRdb's version contains in-frame clones alone and is incomplete. In the table there are 55,000 to 65,000 clones, over 75% of which are singletons. Comment on this clone: The junction departs from germline at one end; a sequencing error may be responsible.

The source is an older woman with lung cancer. The chain couples TRBV18 to TRBJ2-7, with D possibly TRBD2 on 5 matching bases. The specimen was PBMCs. The CDR3 loop reads CASSPPLRGPSGEQYF. The CDR3 nucleotides read TGTGCCAGCTCCCCACCCTTACGCGGTCCCTCGGGGGAGCAGTACTTC.